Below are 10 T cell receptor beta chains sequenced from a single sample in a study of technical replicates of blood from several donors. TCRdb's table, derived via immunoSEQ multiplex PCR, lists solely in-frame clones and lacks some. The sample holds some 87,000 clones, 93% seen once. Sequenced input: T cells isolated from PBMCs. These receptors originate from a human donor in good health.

This CDR3 reads CASGLVPGTGQSGYTF. CDR3 nucleotides: TGTGCTAGTGGTTTGGTGCCCGGGACAGGACAGAGTGGCTACACCTTC. J is TRBJ1-2 and V is TRBV12-5; 8 nucleotides match TRBD1. CDR3 size: 16 residues. Losses at the gene ends were 0 bases for V and 7 bases for J; bases not matched to a gene: 10. From germline, CDR1 is LGHNT and CDR2 FRNRAP.

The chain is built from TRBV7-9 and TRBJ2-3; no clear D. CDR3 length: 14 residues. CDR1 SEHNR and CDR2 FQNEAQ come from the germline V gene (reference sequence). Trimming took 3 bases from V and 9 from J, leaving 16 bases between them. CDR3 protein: CASSFYYPELTQYF. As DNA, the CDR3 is TGTGCCAGCAGCTTTTACTATCCTGAGTTAACGCAGTATTTT. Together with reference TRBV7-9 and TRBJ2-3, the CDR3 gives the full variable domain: DTGVSQNPRHKITKRGQNVTFRCDPISEHNRLYWYRQTLGQGPEFLTYFQNEAQLEKSRLLSDRFSAERPKGSFSTLEIQRTEQGDSAMYLCASSFYYPELTQYFGPGTRLTVL.

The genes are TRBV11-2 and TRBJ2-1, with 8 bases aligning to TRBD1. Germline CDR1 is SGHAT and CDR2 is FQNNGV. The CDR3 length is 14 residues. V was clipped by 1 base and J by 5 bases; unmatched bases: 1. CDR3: CASSLADRDNEQFF. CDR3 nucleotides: TGTGCCAGCAGCTTAGCGGACAGGGACAATGAGCAGTTCTTC.

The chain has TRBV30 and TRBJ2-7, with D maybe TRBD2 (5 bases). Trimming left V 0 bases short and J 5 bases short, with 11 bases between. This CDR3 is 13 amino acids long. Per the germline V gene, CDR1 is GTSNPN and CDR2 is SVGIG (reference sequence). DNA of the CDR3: TGTGCCTGGAGTGTACTAGGGATCCACGAGCAGTACTTC. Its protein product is CAWSVLGIHEQYF.

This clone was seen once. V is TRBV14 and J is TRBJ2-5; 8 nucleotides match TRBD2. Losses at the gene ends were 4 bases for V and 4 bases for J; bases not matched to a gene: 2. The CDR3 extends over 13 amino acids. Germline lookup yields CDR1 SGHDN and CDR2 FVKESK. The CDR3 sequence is CASSRAGVETQYF. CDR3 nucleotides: TGTGCCAGCAGCCGAGCGGGAGTAGAGACCCAGTACTTC.

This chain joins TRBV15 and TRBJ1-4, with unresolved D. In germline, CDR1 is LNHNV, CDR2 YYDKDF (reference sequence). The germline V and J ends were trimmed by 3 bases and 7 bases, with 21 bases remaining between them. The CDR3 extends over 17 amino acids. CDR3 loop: CATSRLSGQTRIEKLFF. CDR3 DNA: TGTGCCACCAGCAGGTTGAGCGGCCAAACACGTATTGAAAAACTGTTTTTT.

CDR3 sequence: CSAMLGGDGYTF. The CDR3 coding sequence is TGCAGCGCCATGTTAGGAGGGGATGGCTACACCTTC. The rearrangement links TRBV29-1 to TRBJ1-2, with TRBD1 as a possible D gene (5 bases). In germline, CDR1 is SQVTM, CDR2 ANQGSEA. V was shortened by 7 bases and J by 6 bases, with 15 bases between the two germline ends. The CDR3 totals 12 residues.

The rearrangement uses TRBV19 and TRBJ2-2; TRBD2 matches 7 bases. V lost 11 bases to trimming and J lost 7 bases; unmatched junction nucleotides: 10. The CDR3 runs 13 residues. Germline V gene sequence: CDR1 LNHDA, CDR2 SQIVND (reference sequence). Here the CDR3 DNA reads TGTGCCGCGCACAGCGGGGAGAACGGGGAGCTGTTTTTT. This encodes CAAHSGENGELFF.

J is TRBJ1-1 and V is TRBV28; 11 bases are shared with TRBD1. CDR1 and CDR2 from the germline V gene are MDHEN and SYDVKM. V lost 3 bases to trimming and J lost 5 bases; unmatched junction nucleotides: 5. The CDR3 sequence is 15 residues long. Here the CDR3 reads CASSFSGTGGTEAFF. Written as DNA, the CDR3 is TGTGCCAGCAGTTTTTCCGGGACAGGGGGGACTGAAGCTTTCTTT. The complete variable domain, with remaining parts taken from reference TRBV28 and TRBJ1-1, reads DVKVTQSSRYLVKRTGEKVFLECVQDMDHENMFWYRQDPGLGLRLIYFSYDVKMKEKGDIPEGYSVSREKKERFSLILESASTNQTSMYLCASSFSGTGGTEAFFGQGTRLTVV.

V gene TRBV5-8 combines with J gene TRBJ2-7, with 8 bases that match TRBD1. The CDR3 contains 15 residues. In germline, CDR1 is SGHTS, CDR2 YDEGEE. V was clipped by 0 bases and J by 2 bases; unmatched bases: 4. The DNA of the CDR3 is TGTGCCAGCAGCTTGGTCGGACAGGGTACCTACGAGCAGTACTTC. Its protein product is CASSLVGQGTYEQYF.